These 9 T cell receptor beta chains share one sample of origin, sequenced in a study of breast tumors, draining lymph nodes, adjacent tissues. Using its own MiXCR run on the multiplex PCR reads, TCRdb lists one record per CDR3 protein. This sample carries approximately 14,000 distinct CDR3 sequences, around 50% of them seen once, and the ten largest clones take 30%. The sequencing input was tumor-adjacent breast tissue. The receptors originated from a female donor with breast cancer. Some clones in this sample may be carry-over from other donors' samples.

The J gene is TRBJ2-1, the V gene TRBV5-1; 16 nucleotides agree with TRBD2. Germline-derived CDR1 and CDR2 are SGHRS and YFSETQ. J lost 9 bases, V lost 3 bases, and 9 bases had no gene match. The CDR3 has 17 residues. This CDR3 reads CASSSIGTSGGAIEQFF. The CDR3 DNA sequence: TGCGCCAGCAGCTCTATCGGGACTAGCGGGGGGGCCATTGAGCAGTTCTTC.

The chain combines TRBV20-1 with TRBJ2-5, with 12 bases matching TRBD2. Germline assignment: CDR1 DFQATT and CDR2 SNEGSKA (reference sequence). This CDR3 has 16 residues. Trimming took 2 bases from V and 5 from J; bases not matched to a gene: 9. Written as DNA, the CDR3 is TGCAGTGCTAGACCCGCTAGCGGGAGGGCCGGGGAGACCCAGTACTTC. Protein: CSARPASGRAGETQYF.

J is TRBJ1-3 and V is TRBV12-3 or TRBV12-4; D gene unclear. This CDR3 spans 15 amino acids. V was shortened by 2 bases and J by 0 bases, with 8 bases between the two germline ends. The CDR3 here is CASSLYGNSGNTIYF. CDR3 sequence (DNA): TGTGCCAGCAGTTTATATGGGAACTCTGGAAACACCATATATTTT.

This clonotype was seen ten or more times. J is TRBJ2-2 and V is TRBV18; the D is unclear. CDR3 size: 13 residues. V shed 7 bases and J shed 9 bases, with 15 bases lying between them. The germline CDR1 and CDR2 sequences are KGHSH and LQKENI. The CDR3 DNA sequence: TGTGCCAGCTACACCAATTCTCCCCGGGAGCTGTTTTTT. Its protein is CASYTNSPRELFF.

The CDR3 DNA reads TGTGCCAGCAGCCCTAGCTACACCTTC. Translating gives CASSPSYTF. The chain links TRBV9 to TRBJ1-2; D remains unclear. With 4 bases removed from V and 9 bases from J, the gap between germline ends came to 4 bases. The CDR3 sequence is 9 residues long. The germline V gene has CDR1 SGDLS and CDR2 YYNGEE. Full variable domain (rest looked up from reference TRBV9 and TRBJ1-2): DSGVTQTPKHLITATGQRVTLRCSPRSGDLSVYWYQQSLDQGLQFLIQYYNGEERAKGNILERFSAQQFPDLHSELNLSSLELGDSALYFCASSPSYTFGSGTRLTVV.

This clonotype has ten or more counts. This rearrangement joins TRBV6-2 or TRBV6-3 to TRBJ2-3; 7 nucleotides agree with TRBD2. The V gene end was trimmed by 8 bases and the J gene end by 2 bases; junction bases not matched to a gene: 13. Per the germline V gene, CDR1 is MNHEY and CDR2 is SVGEGT. CDR3 length: 16 amino acids. The DNA of the CDR3 is TGTGCCAGCGCCCAAGGGAGGGGCACCTCCACAGATACGCAGTATTTT. Its protein is CASAQGRGTSTDTQYF.

DNA of the CDR3: TGTGCCAGCAGTGAAGTGAGACTAGCGGGAGAGGAGCAGTACTTC. As protein: CASSEVRLAGEEQYF. The chain joins TRBV6-1 to TRBJ2-7; TRBD2 agrees at 12 bases. Germline V gene data show CDR1 as MNHNS and CDR2 as SASEGT. The V segment lost 1 base and the J segment 7 bases; nucleotides outside the gene matches: 5. The CDR3 has 15 amino acids.

The gene calls are TRBV5-5 and TRBJ1-2, with TRBD1 identical over 8 bases. The CDR3 is 13 residues long. The junction had 4 bases not matched to a gene; V was cut back by 4 bases and J by 5 bases. The germline gives CDR1 SGHKS, CDR2 YYEKEE (reference sequence). CDR3 sequence: CASSLTGEYGYTF. In nucleotides, the CDR3 is TGTGCCAGCAGCCTGACAGGGGAATATGGCTACACCTTC.

About this clonotype itself: Its ends do not fully match the called genes, so a read error is possible. The rearrangement joins TRBV10-3 to TRBJ2-1, with D tentatively TRBD1 or TRBD2 (5 bases each). This CDR3 comprises 11 residues. CDR1 is ENHRY, CDR2 SYGVKD, per germline. The CDR3 reads CASSGTNRLSF. The CDR3 coding sequence is TGTGCCAGCTCCGGGACCAACCGATTATCATTC.